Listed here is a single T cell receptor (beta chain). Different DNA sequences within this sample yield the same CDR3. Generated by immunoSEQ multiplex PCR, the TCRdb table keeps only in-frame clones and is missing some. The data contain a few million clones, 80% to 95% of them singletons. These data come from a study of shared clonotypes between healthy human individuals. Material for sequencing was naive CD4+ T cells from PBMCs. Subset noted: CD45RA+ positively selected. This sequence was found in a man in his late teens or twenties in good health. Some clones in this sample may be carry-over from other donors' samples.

Here the CDR3 DNA reads TGTGCCAGCAGCTTCCGGGTGAACACTGAAGCTTTCTTT. Translation gives CASSFRVNTEAFF. The chain couples TRBV7-2 to TRBJ1-1; no clear D gene. The CDR3 contains 13 residues. V was pared by 3 bases and J by 0 bases, with 5 bases between. Germline V gene data show CDR1 as SGHTA and CDR2 as FQGNSA.